These 4 T cell receptor beta chains share one sample of origin, sequenced in a study of cytomegalovirus exposure and HLA in healthy donors. The PCR ran on 60 Vbeta and 13 Jbeta primers. This table comes from immunoSEQ multiplex PCR, and its TCRdb copy is limited to in-frame clones, with some not included. The sample holds 170,000 or so clones, approximately 80% seen once. Sequenced: PBMCs. These receptors originate from a man aged 25-45 years in good health and CMV-seropositive.

The chain joins TRBV7-9 to TRBJ1-4; D is possibly TRBD1 (5 bases). Germline V gene sequence: CDR1 SEHNR, CDR2 FQNEAQ (reference sequence). The CDR3 is 16 residues long. V lost 5 bases, J lost 3 bases, and 16 bases lay in between. The CDR3 sequence: CASSLRQTGANEKLFF. DNA of the CDR3: TGTGCCAGCAGCCTGCGACAGACGGGGGCTAATGAAAAACTGTTTTTT. The variable domain in full, with the rest retrieved from reference TRBV7-9 and TRBJ1-4, is DTGVSQNPRHKITKRGQNVTFRCDPISEHNRLYWYRQTLGQGPEFLTYFQNEAQLEKSRLLSDRFSAERPKGSFSTLEIQRTEQGDSAMYLCASSLRQTGANEKLFFGSGTQLSVL.

This clone has only one observation. The sample holds other DNA sequences that translate to the same CDR3. The J gene is TRBJ2-1, the V gene TRBV5-4; 11 bases fit TRBD1. The CDR3 spans 15 residues. Germline V lookup: CDR1 SGHNT, CDR2 YYREEE (reference sequence). The V and J ends lost 5 bases and 7 bases, in that order; junction bases with no gene match: 8. This chain's CDR3 is CASRKRDRGGNEQFF. In DNA, the CDR3 is TGTGCCAGCAGGAAAAGGGACAGGGGGGGAAATGAGCAGTTCTTC.

V usage is TRBV4-1 and J usage is TRBJ1-2; a weak D match, TRBD1 (5 bases). Trimming pared 0 bases from V and 7 bases from J, leaving 18 bases between. The germline V gene has CDR1 MGHRA and CDR2 YSYEKL. The CDR3 sequence is 16 residues long. CDR3 nucleotide sequence: TGCGCCAGCAGCCAAGAAGAAGTCCGCGGGGGTTCTGGCTACACCTTC. Amino acids: CASSQEEVRGGSGYTF.

V usage is TRBV13 and J usage is TRBJ2-3, with D possibly TRBD2 on 6 matching bases. Germline values: CDR1 PRHDT, CDR2 FYEKMQ (reference sequence). The CDR3 has 16 residues. Trimming removed 5 bases from V and 2 bases from J, with 17 bases in between. This CDR3 is CASSPRDSYFTDTQYF. The DNA of the CDR3 is TGTGCCAGCAGCCCACGGGACTCTTACTTCACAGATACGCAGTATTTT.